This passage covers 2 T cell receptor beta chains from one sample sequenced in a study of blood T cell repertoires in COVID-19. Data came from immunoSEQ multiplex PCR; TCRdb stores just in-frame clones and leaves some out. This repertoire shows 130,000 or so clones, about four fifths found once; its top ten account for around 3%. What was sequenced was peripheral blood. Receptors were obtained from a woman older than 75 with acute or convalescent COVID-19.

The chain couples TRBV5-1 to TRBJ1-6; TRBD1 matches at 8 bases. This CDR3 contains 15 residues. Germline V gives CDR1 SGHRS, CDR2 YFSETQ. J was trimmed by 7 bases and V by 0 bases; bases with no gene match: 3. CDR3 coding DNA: TGCGCCAGCAGCTTGGGGGACAGGCTCAATTCACCCCTCCACTTT. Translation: CASSLGDRLNSPLHF.

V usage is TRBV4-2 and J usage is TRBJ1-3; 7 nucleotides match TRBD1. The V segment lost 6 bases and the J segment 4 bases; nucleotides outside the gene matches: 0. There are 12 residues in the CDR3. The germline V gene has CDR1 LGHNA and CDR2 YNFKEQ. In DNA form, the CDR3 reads TGTGCCAGCAGGGACAGGGGAAACACCATATATTTT. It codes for CASRDRGNTIYF.